The 3 T cell receptor beta chains given below trace back to one sample, sequenced in a study of Tregs in tolerant kidney transplant recipients. The protocol was immunoSEQ multiplex PCR, while the TCRdb copy is restricted to in-frame clones and leaves out a portion. The ten top clones account for about 0.83%, within a sample of tens of thousands of clones. This specimen consisted of CD4+ T cells from blood, obtained before the transplant. Every receptor here comes from a human donor who received a combined kidney and bone marrow transplant.

Points on this clone: The CDR3 end is not reached by the read, which stops 3 residues before it; the germline J gene fills it in. This chain uses TRBV30 with TRBJ2-3; D is possibly TRBD1 (7 bases). Germline CDR1 and CDR2: GTSNPN and SVGIG (reference sequence). This CDR3 spans 15 amino acids. V lost 2 bases and J 6 bases, leaving 18 bases between the germline ends. CDR3 bases read: TGTGCCTGGAGTTGGAGGGGGCGAATCAGGGATACG. Encoded protein: CAWSWRGRIRDT. The whole CDR3 protein reads CAWSWRGRIRDTQYF.

Concerning this clone itself: The read gets to within 3 residues of the CDR3 end, and the germline J gene fills in the rest. The chain employs TRBV7-2 and TRBJ1-1; D may be TRBD1 (5 bases). Germline V gives CDR1 SGHTA, CDR2 FQGNSA. The CDR3 length is 15 residues. V lost 1 base, J lost 0 bases, and 9 bases lay in between. CDR3 sequence reads: CASSLVTGVNTEAFF. The DNA read from the CDR3 is TGTGCCAGCAGCTTAGTCACGGGGGTGAACACTGAA.

With regard to this clone: The read comes to an end 3 residues before the CDR3 does, leaving the germline J gene to fill in the end. V is TRBV10-3 and J is TRBJ2-3, with 7 nucleotides matching TRBD2. The CDR3 has 15 residues. Losses at the gene ends were 4 bases for V and 6 bases for J; bases not matched to a gene: 10. Germline assignment: CDR1 ENHRY and CDR2 SYGVKD. The CDR3 sequence is CAISVSGKPPDTQYF. The CDR3 bases that were read are TGTGCCATCAGTGTCAGCGGGAAACCACCCGATACG.